This T cell receptor (beta chain) originates from a study of cytomegalovirus exposure and HLA in healthy donors. The donors were members of the validation cohort, which comprised 90 to 150 subjects and was separate from the first cohort of fewer than 700 subjects. Study-wide findings and caveats: The study recorded 150 to 200 TCR beta chains that were cytomegalovirus-associated. CMV antigen specificity of three CMV-associated chains was confirmed in vitro.

Repertoires were generated with immunoSEQ multiplex PCR, while TCRdb's copy carries only in-frame clones and drops some. This sample has tens of thousands of clones; just over 85% occur once, and the top ten carry under 7%. V was pared by 3 bases and J by 8 bases, with 5 bases of the junction left unmatched. The CDR3 runs 14 residues. Germline V gives CDR1 KGHSH, CDR2 LQKENI. A note on this clone: Its target is not known.

This receptor was taken from a woman between 25 and 40 years old in good health and CMV-seronegative. The chain joins TRBV18 to TRBJ2-1; 9 bases are a match to TRBD1. Source material: PBMCs. The CDR3 is CASSPGTGSHEQFF. The CDR3 nucleotides read TGTGCCAGCTCACCCGGGACAGGGAGCCATGAGCAGTTCTTC.